The clone carrying this TCR beta chain was observed many times. Spiking each PCR with synthetic TCR analog templates was performed. Assay: immunoSEQ multiplex PCR; the TCRdb copy retains only in-frame clones and omits some. The data show around 110,000 clones, around 88% seen once. The data were taken from a study of PD-L1 blockade in urothelial cancer. Overall study: Once treatment had started, blood was analyzed at 3 weeks (second dose) and again at 6 weeks. Blood samples contained a median 141,255 T cells.

Time point given: peripheral blood 6 weeks after treatment start. All patients handed over anywhere from 1 to 8 samples, pretreatment and on-treatment. CDR1 and CDR2 (germline): SEHNR, FQNEAQ (reference sequence). V dropped 5 bases and J dropped 0 bases, with 17 bases sitting between them. This CDR3 has 16 amino acids. The rearrangement links TRBV7-9 to TRBJ2-7, with D possibly TRBD2 on 6 matching bases. Sequenced material: PBMCs, taken around atezolizumab (anti-PD-L1) treatment. This TCR came from a man aged 60-69 years with urothelial cancer. For the CDR3, the DNA is TGTGCCAGCAGCCCCCGGACGGGGGACCACTCCTACGAGCAGTACTTC. Its translation: CASSPRTGDHSYEQYF.